Sequencing of this TCR beta chain was carried out in a study of cytomegalovirus exposure and HLA in healthy donors. Overall study results and limits: Generally TCR sequences proved uncommon, though certain public TCRs appeared in numerous donors.

With regard to this clone: Its matching antigen is unknown.

Sequenced by immunoSEQ multiplex PCR; TCRdb stores in-frame clones only, minus some. Among over 200,000 clones, 83% were seen once, and the ten largest hold around 5.4%. The germline V and J ends were trimmed by 5 bases and 8 bases, with 15 bases remaining between them. CDR1 is SGHAT and CDR2 is FQNNGV in the germline V gene. The CDR3 runs to 14 residues. Sequencing was performed on PBMCs. The TCR originated in a woman aged 18-29 years in good health and CMV-seronegative. The rearrangement links TRBV11-2 to TRBJ1-4, with D possibly being TRBD1 (5 bases). Written as DNA, the CDR3 is TGTGCCAGCAGCCTCAGGGCCTTTGACGAAAAACTGTTTTTT. Protein: CASSLRAFDEKLFF.